These 27 T cell receptor beta chains share one sample of origin, sequenced in a study of shared clonotypes between healthy human individuals (dated by TCRdb to about 2020). The library was built by means of the immunoSEQ multiplex PCR assay. Sourced from immuneACCESS, this table was stored by TCRdb with only in-frame sequences that have V and J called. A share of the clones is absent; for the studies checked, an unresolved V gene accounts for under half, and the remainder has no known explanation. The sample has 800,000 to 1,200,000 clones on record, 75% to 85% of them singletons. 0.5% to 0.6% of the sample is taken by the ten largest. The sample was memory CD4+ T cells from PBMCs. The cell subset or site label corresponds to: CD45RA-negative fraction. These receptors were obtained from a man younger than 30 in good health. Some clones in this sample may be carry-over from other donors' samples.

The rearrangement joins TRBV9 to TRBJ1-3; D is perhaps TRBD1 (5 bases). With 0 bases removed from V and 1 base from J, the gap between germline ends came to 11 bases. This CDR3 comprises 16 residues. Germline V gives CDR1 SGDLS, CDR2 YYNGEE. For the CDR3, the DNA is TGTGCCAGCAGCGTAGTGTGGGGCGGTTCTGGAAACACCATATATTTT. Its protein is CASSVVWGGSGNTIYF.

The rearrangement links TRBV18 to TRBJ1-2; a weak D match, TRBD1 (6 bases). The germline V and J ends were trimmed by 3 bases and 8 bases, with 13 bases remaining between them. Germline-derived CDR1 and CDR2 are KGHSH and LQKENI. The CDR3 runs to 13 residues. CDR3 sequence: CASSPRGGEGYTF. In nucleotides, the CDR3 is TGTGCCAGCTCACCGAGGGGGGGCGAAGGCTACACCTTC.

This chain links TRBV5-1 with TRBJ2-6; no definite D call. CDR1 and CDR2 (germline): SGHRS, YFSETQ. This CDR3 has 14 residues. The germline V and J ends were trimmed by 4 bases and 0 bases, with 5 bases remaining between them. For the CDR3, the DNA is TGCGCCAGCAGCAGGGACTCTGGGGCCAACGTCCTGACTTTC. As protein: CASSRDSGANVLTF.

The chain has TRBV4-3 and TRBJ1-2; 8 bases fit TRBD1. The CDR3 has 13 amino acids. V lost 5 bases, J lost 4 bases, and 3 bases stayed unmatched. The V gene's germline CDR1 is LGHNA and CDR2 YSLEER. The CDR3 spells CASSFGQGYGYTF. The CDR3 region has the DNA TGCGCCAGCAGCTTTGGACAGGGCTATGGCTACACCTTC.

This clone has just a few counts. V and J are TRBV11-3 and TRBJ2-1; 11 bases fit TRBD2. The junction had 14 bases not matched to a gene; V was cut back by 5 bases and J by 8 bases. Germline assignment: CDR1 SGHNT and CDR2 YENEEA. The CDR3 consists of 17 residues. CDR3 region: CASSPGTSGHPADEQFF. Here the CDR3 DNA reads TGTGCCAGCAGCCCCGGGACTAGCGGCCACCCGGCGGATGAGCAGTTCTTC.

The CDR3 region has the DNA TGTGCCAGCTTTCAGGCGGGGCTCTCCTACAATGAGCAGTTCTTC. Encoded protein: CASFQAGLSYNEQFF. The chain has TRBV6-1 and TRBJ2-1; TRBD2 might be the D (6 bases). The V gene's germline CDR1 is MNHNS and CDR2 SASEGT. Trimming stripped 8 bases from V and 0 bases from J, with 14 bases between. There are 15 residues in the CDR3.

V gene TRBV7-9 combines with J gene TRBJ2-3; the D gene is possibly TRBD2 (6 bases). Trimming cost V 5 bases and J 9 bases, with 21 bases left between them. Germline CDR1 and CDR2: SEHNR and FQNEAQ (reference sequence). The CDR3 totals 15 residues. Written as DNA, the CDR3 is TGTGCCAGCAGCCTCTCTCCGGGGGTGGGGAGCACGCAGTATTTT. Protein: CASSLSPGVGSTQYF. The complete variable domain, with remaining parts taken from reference TRBV7-9 and TRBJ2-3, reads DTGVSQNPRHKITKRGQNVTFRCDPISEHNRLYWYRQTLGQGPEFLTYFQNEAQLEKSRLLSDRFSAERPKGSFSTLEIQRTEQGDSAMYLCASSLSPGVGSTQYFGPGTRLTVL.

The sample holds a few counts of this clone. J is TRBJ2-7 and V is TRBV14, with D tentatively TRBD2 (6 bases). Germline lookup yields CDR1 SGHDN and CDR2 FVKESK. V lost 0 bases and J lost 7, with 13 bases in between. The CDR3 has 14 amino acids. The CDR3 spells CASSQDTPAGEQYF. The CDR3 nucleotides are TGTGCCAGCAGCCAAGATACCCCAGCGGGTGAGCAGTACTTC.

J is TRBJ2-3 and V is TRBV5-1; 10 bases are shared with TRBD1. This CDR3 is 16 amino acids long. Trimming took 4 bases from V and 4 from J; bases not matched to a gene: 9. Germline values: CDR1 SGHRS, CDR2 YFSETQ. CDR3 sequence reads: CASSPGRDRGPDTQYF. For the CDR3, the DNA is TGCGCCAGCAGCCCTGGCCGGGACAGGGGACCAGATACGCAGTATTTT.

This clone was seen more than once but under ten times. The genes are TRBV7-3 and TRBJ2-3, with 11 nucleotides matching TRBD2. Germline V gene data show CDR1 as SGHTA and CDR2 as FQGTGA. With 5 bases clipped from V and 3 bases from J, the junction kept 10 bases outside the gene matches. CDR3 length: 17 amino acids. CDR3 in DNA: TGTGCCAGCAGCGGGTTTTGGCTAGCGGGAGGTACAGATACGCAGTATTTT. Translation gives CASSGFWLAGGTDTQYF.

In regard to this clone: At the DNA level, this CDR3 is encoded by other sequences in the same sample as well. The rearrangement joins TRBV5-1 to TRBJ2-2, with D unclear. The CDR3 loop spans 14 amino acids. Germline V gene data show CDR1 as SGHRS and CDR2 as YFSETQ. Deletions cut 1 base from V and 3 bases from J, with 7 bases between. The CDR3 DNA sequence: TGCGCCAGCAGCTTGACACGATACACCGGGGAGCTGTTTTTT. Translating it yields CASSLTRYTGELFF.

The chain carries TRBV6-5 and TRBJ2-5; tentative D call: TRBD2 (6 bases). V lost 4 bases and J 5 bases, leaving 17 bases between the germline ends. Germline V CDR1 and CDR2: MNHEY, SVGAGI. The CDR3 runs 15 residues. The chain's CDR3 is CASSFFSGSGETQYF. CDR3 DNA sequence: TGTGCCAGCAGTTTCTTTAGCGGTTCGGGGGAGACCCAGTACTTC.

V and J are TRBV18 and TRBJ2-7, with 8 nucleotides matching TRBD1. The CDR3 is made up of 14 amino acids. Trimming cost V 3 bases and J 3 bases; bases outside gene matches: 4. CDR1 KGHSH and CDR2 LQKENI come from the germline V gene. The CDR3: CASSPNGQGYEQYF. CDR3 nucleotides: TGTGCCAGCTCACCGAATGGACAGGGCTACGAGCAGTACTTC.

V usage is TRBV9 and J usage is TRBJ1-2; D is perhaps TRBD1 (6 bases). V lost 4 bases and J lost 4, with 23 bases in between. Germline V lookup: CDR1 SGDLS, CDR2 YYNGEE. The CDR3 has 17 residues. The CDR3 nucleotides are TGTGCCAGCAGCCAAAGTGAAGGGGTGCGGGGGCCCTATGGCTACACCTTC. It codes for CASSQSEGVRGPYGYTF.

The gene calls are TRBV28 and TRBJ2-5; D remains unclear. Germline loops: CDR1 MDHEN, CDR2 SYDVKM. The V end was cut by 8 bases, the J end by 5 bases, with 9 bases between. CDR3 length: 11 amino acids. CDR3 sequence (DNA): TGTGCCAGCCGAGTTAGGGAGACCCAGTACTTC. It codes for CASRVRETQYF.

This clone has just a few counts. The gene calls are TRBV29-1 and TRBJ2-7, with 7 bases that match TRBD1. CDR1 SQVTM and CDR2 ANQGSEA come from the germline V gene. V shed 6 bases and J 0 bases; nucleotides not matched to a gene: 5. This CDR3 spans 13 amino acids. CDR3 in amino acids: CSVTGQYSYEQYF. The CDR3 DNA is TGCAGCGTGACGGGACAGTACTCCTACGAGCAGTACTTC.

V is TRBV27 and J is TRBJ1-5; D unresolved. This CDR3 spans 15 amino acids. Germline V lookup: CDR1 MNHEY, CDR2 SMNVEV (reference sequence). Between the trimmed V and J ends, which lost 3 bases and 5 bases, there was a span of 14 bases. CDR3 sequence reads: CASSFRLQDDQPQHF. The CDR3 DNA follows: TGTGCCAGCAGTTTTCGGCTGCAAGACGATCAGCCCCAGCATTTT.

This chain joins TRBV7-3 and TRBJ2-5, with TRBD2 matching 12 bases. V lost 3 bases and J lost 4; bases outside the gene matches: 3. Looked up from germline, CDR1 is SGHTA and CDR2 is FQGTGA. The CDR3 spans 15 residues. The CDR3 here is CASSFASGRGETQYF. Written as DNA, the CDR3 is TGTGCCAGCAGCTTCGCTAGCGGGAGGGGAGAGACCCAGTACTTC. The complete variable domain, with remaining parts taken from reference TRBV7-3 and TRBJ2-5, reads GAGVSQTPSNKVTEKGKYVELRCDPISGHTALYWYRQSLGQGPEFLIYFQGTGAADDSGLPNDRFFAVRPEGSVSTLKIQRTERGDSAVYLCASSFASGRGETQYFGPGTRLLVL.

The rearrangement joins TRBV4-1 to TRBJ2-2; 7 bases match TRBD1. J lost 4 bases, V lost 4 bases, and 3 bases had no gene match. The V gene's germline CDR1 is MGHRA and CDR2 YSYEKL. The CDR3 extends over 14 amino acids. CDR3 in DNA: TGCGCCAGCAGCCGTGCAGGGGGCACCGGGGAGCTGTTTTTT. This encodes CASSRAGGTGELFF.

The chain recombines TRBV4-3 with TRBJ2-1; 7 positions match TRBD1. The V gene end was trimmed by 3 bases and the J gene end by 0 bases; junction bases not matched to a gene: 8. This CDR3 spans 17 amino acids. Germline values: CDR1 LGHNA, CDR2 YSLEER. CDR3 in amino acids: CASSHTNRGSSYNEQFF. The CDR3 DNA is TGCGCCAGCAGCCACACAAACAGGGGAAGCTCCTACAATGAGCAGTTCTTC.

This chain joins TRBV6-1 and TRBJ2-7, with no clear D. CDR3 length: 15 amino acids. The V end lost 1 base, the J end lost 0 bases, and 10 bases lay between the germline ends. Germline CDR1 is MNHNS and CDR2 is SASEGT. CDR3 region: CASSEGDWLSYEQYF. CDR3 sequence (DNA): TGTGCCAGCAGTGAAGGAGATTGGCTCTCCTACGAGCAGTACTTC.

The rearrangement uses TRBV29-1 and TRBJ2-7; tentative D call: TRBD2 (6 bases). Trimming took 7 bases from V and 5 from J, leaving 21 bases between them. Germline CDR1 SQVTM, CDR2 ANQGSEA. The length of the CDR3 is 14 residues. The DNA for the CDR3 is TGCAGCGCCGGTCTTCTCGGCCGGGAGAACGAGCAGTACTTC. This gives the protein CSAGLLGRENEQYF.

V and J are TRBV14 and TRBJ2-7; D tentatively reads TRBD1 or TRBD2 (5 bases each). The CDR3 is 16 amino acids. CDR1 and CDR2 (germline): SGHDN, FVKESK. Between the trimmed V and J ends, which lost 1 base and 2 bases, there was a span of 15 bases. The CDR3 DNA follows: TGTGCCAGCAGCCAAGGGTCTGGGACGGACACCTACGAGCAGTACTTC. Translated: CASSQGSGTDTYEQYF. The full variable domain, completed using reference TRBV14 and TRBJ2-7, is EAGVTQFPSHSVIEKGQTVTLRCDPISGHDNLYWYRRVMGKEIKFLLHFVKESKQDESGMPNNRFLAERTGGTYSTLKVQPAELEDSGVYFCASSQGSGTDTYEQYFGPGTRLTVT.

J is TRBJ2-2 and V is TRBV5-6; no reliable D call. Trimming left V 2 bases short and J 4 bases short, with 9 bases between. Germline V CDR1 and CDR2: SGHDT, YYEEEE. The CDR3 consists of 14 residues. CDR3 nucleotide sequence: TGTGCCAGCAGCTTCCTGGTGGGCACCGGGGAGCTGTTTTTT. Protein: CASSFLVGTGELFF.

The chain has TRBV5-6 and TRBJ2-7; D is tentatively TRBD1 or TRBD2 (5 bases each). The CDR3 totals 15 residues. Germline-derived CDR1 and CDR2 are SGHDT and YYEEEE. With 0 bases removed from V and 0 bases from J, the gap between germline ends came to 10 bases. CDR3 DNA: TGTGCCAGCAGCTTGGTTGCAGGGAGCTCCTACGAGCAGTACTTC. It yields the protein CASSLVAGSSYEQYF.

This chain uses TRBV9 with TRBJ2-1; 7 bases align to TRBD2. Germline V gives CDR1 SGDLS, CDR2 YYNGEE. This CDR3 has 15 residues. V dropped 4 bases and J dropped 8; count of bases not matched to a gene: 12. CDR3 protein: CASSPRGGSTDEQFF. CDR3 bases: TGTGCCAGCAGCCCGAGGGGCGGGAGTACAGATGAGCAGTTCTTC.

This clone has only one observation. The sample has other DNA sequences that encode this CDR3 too. The chain couples TRBV19 to TRBJ2-1, with 7 bases aligning to TRBD2. This CDR3 spans 16 amino acids. Losses at the gene ends were 1 base for V and 0 bases for J; bases not matched to a gene: 3. CDR1 and CDR2 from the germline V gene are LNHDA and SQIVND (reference sequence). The CDR3 reads CASSIVGGSSYNEQFF. In nucleotides, the CDR3 is TGTGCCAGTAGTATAGTGGGGGGGAGCTCCTACAATGAGCAGTTCTTC.